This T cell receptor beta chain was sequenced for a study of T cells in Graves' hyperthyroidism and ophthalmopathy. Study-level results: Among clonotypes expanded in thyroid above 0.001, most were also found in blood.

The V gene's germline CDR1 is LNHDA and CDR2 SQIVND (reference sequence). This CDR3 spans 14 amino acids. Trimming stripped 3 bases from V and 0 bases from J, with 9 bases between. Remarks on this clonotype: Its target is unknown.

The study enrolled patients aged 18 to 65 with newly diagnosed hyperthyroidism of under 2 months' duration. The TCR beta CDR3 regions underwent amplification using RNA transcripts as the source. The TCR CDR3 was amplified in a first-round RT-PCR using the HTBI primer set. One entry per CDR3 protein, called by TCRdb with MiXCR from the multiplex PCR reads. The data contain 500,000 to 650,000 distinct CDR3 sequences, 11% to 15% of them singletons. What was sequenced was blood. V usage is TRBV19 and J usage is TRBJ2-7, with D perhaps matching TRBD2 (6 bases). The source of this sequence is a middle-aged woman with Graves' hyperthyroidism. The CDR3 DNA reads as TGTGCCAGTAGTATCGACGGGAGCTCCTACGAGCAGTACTTC. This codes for CASSIDGSSYEQYF.